The source of this T cell receptor (beta chain) is a study of cytomegalovirus exposure and HLA in healthy donors. On the study more broadly: Earlier, some 170 million T cells were analyzed, and fewer than 120 million unique TCR beta sequences were found among them.

Healthy bone marrow donors formed the donor group. Unrecorded immune exposure was likely among donors, who were nominally healthy when sampled. The PCR was carried out with 60 Vbeta primers and 13 Jbeta primers. Repertoires were generated with immunoSEQ multiplex PCR, while TCRdb's copy carries only in-frame clones and drops some. Seen here are about 190,000 clones, roughly 73% observed once, and the top ten hold 2% to 2.5%. This clone was seen a few times. Trimming took 0 bases from V and 4 from J, leaving 15 bases between them. Germline V lookup: CDR1 MGHDK, CDR2 SYGVNS. The CDR3 spans 16 residues. The source is a woman in her twenties or thirties in good health and CMV-seropositive. The rearrangement links TRBV25-1 to TRBJ1-2; D may be TRBD1 (5 bases). Material: PBMCs. CDR3 nucleotide sequence: TGTGCCAGCAGTGAATACGGCGGCAGGGAAGGCTATGGCTACACCTTC. This gives the protein CASSEYGGREGYGYTF.